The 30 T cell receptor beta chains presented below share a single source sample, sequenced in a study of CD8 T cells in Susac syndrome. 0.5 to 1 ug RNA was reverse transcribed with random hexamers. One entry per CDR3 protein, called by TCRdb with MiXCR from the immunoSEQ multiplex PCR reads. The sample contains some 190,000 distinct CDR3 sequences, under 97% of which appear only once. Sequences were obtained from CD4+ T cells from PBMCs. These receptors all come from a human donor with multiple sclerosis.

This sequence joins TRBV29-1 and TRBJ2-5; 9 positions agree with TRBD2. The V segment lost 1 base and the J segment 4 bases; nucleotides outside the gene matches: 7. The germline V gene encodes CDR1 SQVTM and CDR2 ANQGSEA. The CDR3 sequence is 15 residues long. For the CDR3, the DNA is TGCAGCGTTGAAGGACTAGCGGAGGGGGTAGAGACCCAGTACTTC. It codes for CSVEGLAEGVETQYF.

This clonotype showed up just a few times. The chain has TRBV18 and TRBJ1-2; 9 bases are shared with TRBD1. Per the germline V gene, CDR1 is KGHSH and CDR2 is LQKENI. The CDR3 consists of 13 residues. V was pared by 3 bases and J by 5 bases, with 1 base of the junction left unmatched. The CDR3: CASSPDRGYGYTF. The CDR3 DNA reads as TGTGCCAGCTCACCGGACAGGGGATATGGCTACACCTTC.

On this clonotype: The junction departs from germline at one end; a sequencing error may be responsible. The CDR3 DNA sequence: TGTGCCAGCTCACCTCCAACAACCCCCGGCAGGTTGGACTTC. It encodes CASSPPTTPGRLDF. The chain employs TRBV18 and TRBJ2-7; D not resolved. The CDR3 is 14 residues long. Germline CDR1 and CDR2: KGHSH and LQKENI.

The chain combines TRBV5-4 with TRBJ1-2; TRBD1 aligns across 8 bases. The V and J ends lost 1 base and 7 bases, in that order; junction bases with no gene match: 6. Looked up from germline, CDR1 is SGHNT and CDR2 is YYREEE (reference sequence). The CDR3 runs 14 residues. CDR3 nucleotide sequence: TGTGCCAGCAGCTTGAATCAGGGGGCAGGTGGCTACACCTTC. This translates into CASSLNQGAGGYTF.

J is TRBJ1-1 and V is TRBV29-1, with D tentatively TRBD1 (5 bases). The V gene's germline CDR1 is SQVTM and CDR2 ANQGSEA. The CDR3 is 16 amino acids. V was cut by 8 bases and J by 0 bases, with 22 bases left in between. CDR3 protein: CSIDGTLLRMNTEAFF. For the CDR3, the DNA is TGCAGCATCGACGGGACGCTTCTTCGGATGAACACTGAAGCTTTCTTT.

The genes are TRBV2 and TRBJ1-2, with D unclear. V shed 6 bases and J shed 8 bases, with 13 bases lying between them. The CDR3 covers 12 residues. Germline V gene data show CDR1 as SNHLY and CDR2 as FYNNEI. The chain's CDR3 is CASRNPVAGYTF. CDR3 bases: TGTGCCAGCAGGAACCCGGTCGCCGGCTACACCTTC.

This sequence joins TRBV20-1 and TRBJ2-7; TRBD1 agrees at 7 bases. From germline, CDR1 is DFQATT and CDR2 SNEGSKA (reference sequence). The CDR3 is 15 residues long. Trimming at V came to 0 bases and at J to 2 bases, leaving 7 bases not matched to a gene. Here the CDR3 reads CSARDRRQGPYEQYF. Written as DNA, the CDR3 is TGCAGTGCTAGAGATCGGAGACAGGGCCCCTACGAGCAGTACTTC.

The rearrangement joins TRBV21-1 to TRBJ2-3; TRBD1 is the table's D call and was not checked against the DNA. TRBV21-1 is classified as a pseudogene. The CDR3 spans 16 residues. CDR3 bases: TGTGCCAGCAGCAAAGCGCTTTGGGGGGAGACAGATACGCAGTATTTT. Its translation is CASSKALWGETDTQYF.

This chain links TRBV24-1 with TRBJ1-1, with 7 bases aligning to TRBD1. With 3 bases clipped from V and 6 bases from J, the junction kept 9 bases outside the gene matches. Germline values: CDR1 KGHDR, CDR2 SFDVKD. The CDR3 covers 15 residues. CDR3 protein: CATSDNPDRSAEAFF. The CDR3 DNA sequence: TGTGCCACCAGTGATAACCCGGACAGGTCGGCTGAAGCTTTCTTT.

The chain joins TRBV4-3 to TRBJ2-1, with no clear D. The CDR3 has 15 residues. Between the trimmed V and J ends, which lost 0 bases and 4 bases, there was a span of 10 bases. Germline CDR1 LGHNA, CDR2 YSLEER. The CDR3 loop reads CASSQDQLPYNEQFF. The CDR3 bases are TGCGCCAGCAGCCAAGACCAGCTGCCATACAATGAGCAGTTCTTC.

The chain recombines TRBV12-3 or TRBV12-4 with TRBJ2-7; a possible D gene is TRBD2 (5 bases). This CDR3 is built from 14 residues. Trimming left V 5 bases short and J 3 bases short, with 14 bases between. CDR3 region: CASSTSGYHYEQYF. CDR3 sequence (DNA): TGTGCCAGCAGTACCTCGGGGTACCACTACGAGCAGTACTTC.

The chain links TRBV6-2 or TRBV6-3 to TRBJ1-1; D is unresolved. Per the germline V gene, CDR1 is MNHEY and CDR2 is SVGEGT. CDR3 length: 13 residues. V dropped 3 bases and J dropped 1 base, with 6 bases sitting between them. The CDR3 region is CASSYLANTEAFF. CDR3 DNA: TGTGCCAGCAGTTATCTTGCGAACACTGAAGCTTTCTTT.

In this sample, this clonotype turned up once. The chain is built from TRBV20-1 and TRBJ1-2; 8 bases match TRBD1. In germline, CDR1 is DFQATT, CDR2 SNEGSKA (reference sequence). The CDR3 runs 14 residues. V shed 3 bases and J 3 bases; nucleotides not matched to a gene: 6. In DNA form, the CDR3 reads TGCAGTGCTAGGTACCGACAGGGGCACTATGGCTACACCTTC. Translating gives CSARYRQGHYGYTF.

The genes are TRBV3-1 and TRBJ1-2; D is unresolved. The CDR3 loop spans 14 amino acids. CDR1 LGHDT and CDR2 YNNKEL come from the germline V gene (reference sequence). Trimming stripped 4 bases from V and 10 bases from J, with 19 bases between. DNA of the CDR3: TGTGCCAGCAGCCCTACCCCATCCCGCTCGCACTACACCTTC. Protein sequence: CASSPTPSRSHYTF.

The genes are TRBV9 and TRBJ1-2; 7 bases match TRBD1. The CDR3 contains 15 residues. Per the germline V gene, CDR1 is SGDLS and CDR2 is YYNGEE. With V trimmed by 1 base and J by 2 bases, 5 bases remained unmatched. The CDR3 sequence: CASSVLSTGNYGYTF. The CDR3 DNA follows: TGTGCCAGCAGCGTACTCTCGACAGGGAACTATGGCTACACCTTC.

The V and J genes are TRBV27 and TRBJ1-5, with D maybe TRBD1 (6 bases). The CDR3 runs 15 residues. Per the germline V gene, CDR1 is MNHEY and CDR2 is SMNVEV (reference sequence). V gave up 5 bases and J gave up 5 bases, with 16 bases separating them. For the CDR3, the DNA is TGTGCCAGCAGTCTCGAGGGGGGCGCGCATCAGCCCCAGCATTTT. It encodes CASSLEGGAHQPQHF.

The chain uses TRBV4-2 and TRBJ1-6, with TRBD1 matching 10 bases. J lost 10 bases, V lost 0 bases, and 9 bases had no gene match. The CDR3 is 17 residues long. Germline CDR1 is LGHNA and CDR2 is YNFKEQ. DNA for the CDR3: TGTGCCAGCAGCCAAGATCCCTCGACAGGGGGCGAATCACCCCTCCACTTT. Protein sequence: CASSQDPSTGGESPLHF.

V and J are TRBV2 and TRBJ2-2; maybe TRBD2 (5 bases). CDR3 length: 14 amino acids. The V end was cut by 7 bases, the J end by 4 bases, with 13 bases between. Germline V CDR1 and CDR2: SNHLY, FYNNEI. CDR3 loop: CASMVGGLTGELFF. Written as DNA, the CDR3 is TGTGCCAGCATGGTTGGCGGACTCACCGGGGAGCTGTTTTTT.

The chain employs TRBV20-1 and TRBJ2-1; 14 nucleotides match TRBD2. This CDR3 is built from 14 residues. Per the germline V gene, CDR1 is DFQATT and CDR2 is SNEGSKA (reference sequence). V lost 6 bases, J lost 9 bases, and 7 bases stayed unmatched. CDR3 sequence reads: CSARLAGGQSEQFF. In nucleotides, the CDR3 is TGCAGTGCCAGACTAGCGGGGGGGCAAAGTGAGCAGTTCTTC.

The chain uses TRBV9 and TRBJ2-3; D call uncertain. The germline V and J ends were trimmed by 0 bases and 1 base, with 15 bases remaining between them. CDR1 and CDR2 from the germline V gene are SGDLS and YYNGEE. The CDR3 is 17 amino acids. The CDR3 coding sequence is TGTGCCAGCAGCGTAGGGAGTGGGCTACAAGGCACAGATACGCAGTATTTT. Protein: CASSVGSGLQGTDTQYF.

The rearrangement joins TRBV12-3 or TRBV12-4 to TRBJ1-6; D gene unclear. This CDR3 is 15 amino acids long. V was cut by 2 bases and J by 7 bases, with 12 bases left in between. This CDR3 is CASSLSRARNSPLHF. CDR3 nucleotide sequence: TGTGCCAGCAGTTTATCGCGGGCTCGGAATTCACCCCTCCACTTT.

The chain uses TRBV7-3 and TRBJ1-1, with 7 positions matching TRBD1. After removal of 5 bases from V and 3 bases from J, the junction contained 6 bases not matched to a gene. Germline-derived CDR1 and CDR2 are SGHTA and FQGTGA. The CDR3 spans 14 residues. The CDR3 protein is CASSLRQGHTEAFF. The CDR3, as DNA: TGTGCCAGCAGCCTACGACAGGGACACACTGAAGCTTTCTTT. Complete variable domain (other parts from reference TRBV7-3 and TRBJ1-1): GAGVSQTPSNKVTEKGKYVELRCDPISGHTALYWYRQSLGQGPEFLIYFQGTGAADDSGLPNDRFFAVRPEGSVSTLKIQRTERGDSAVYLCASSLRQGHTEAFFGQGTRLTVV.

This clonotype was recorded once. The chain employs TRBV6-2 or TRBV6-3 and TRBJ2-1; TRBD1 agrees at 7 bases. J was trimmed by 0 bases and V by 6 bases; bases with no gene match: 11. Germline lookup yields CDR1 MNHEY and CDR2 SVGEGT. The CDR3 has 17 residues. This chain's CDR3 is CASRTIRQGSSYNEQFF. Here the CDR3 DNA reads TGTGCCAGCAGGACGATCAGACAGGGCAGCTCCTACAATGAGCAGTTCTTC.

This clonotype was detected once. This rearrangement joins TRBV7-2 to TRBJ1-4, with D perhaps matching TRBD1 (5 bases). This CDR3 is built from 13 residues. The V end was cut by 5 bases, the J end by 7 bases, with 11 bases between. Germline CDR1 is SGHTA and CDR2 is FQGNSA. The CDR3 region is CASSRGPAEKLFF. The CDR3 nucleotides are TGTGCCAGCAGCAGGGGACCAGCTGAAAAACTGTTTTTT.

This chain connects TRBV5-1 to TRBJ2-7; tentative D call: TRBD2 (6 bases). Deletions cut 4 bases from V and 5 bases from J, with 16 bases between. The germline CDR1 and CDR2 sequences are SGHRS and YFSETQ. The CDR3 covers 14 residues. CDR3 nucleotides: TGCGCCAGCAGCCCTGGGGTCGGGAGCAACGAGCAGTACTTC. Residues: CASSPGVGSNEQYF.

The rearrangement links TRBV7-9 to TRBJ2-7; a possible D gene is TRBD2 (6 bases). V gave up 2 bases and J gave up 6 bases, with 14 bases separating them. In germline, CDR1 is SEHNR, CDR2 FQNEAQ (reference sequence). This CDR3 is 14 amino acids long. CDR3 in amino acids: CASSLSGTAREQYF. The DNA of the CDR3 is TGTGCCAGCAGCTTATCAGGGACTGCCCGCGAGCAGTACTTC.

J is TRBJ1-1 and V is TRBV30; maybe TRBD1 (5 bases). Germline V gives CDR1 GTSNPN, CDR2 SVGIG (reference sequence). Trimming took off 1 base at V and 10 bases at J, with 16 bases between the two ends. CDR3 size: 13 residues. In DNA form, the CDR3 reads TGTGCCTGGAGTGAAGGGGCCTGGGGCGCAGCTTTCTTT. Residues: CAWSEGAWGAAFF.

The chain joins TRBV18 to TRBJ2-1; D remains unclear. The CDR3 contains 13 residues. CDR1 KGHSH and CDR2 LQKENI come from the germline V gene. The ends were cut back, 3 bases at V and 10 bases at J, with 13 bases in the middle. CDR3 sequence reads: CASSPPPLGEQFF. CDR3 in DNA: TGTGCCAGCTCACCCCCGCCGTTAGGGGAGCAGTTCTTC. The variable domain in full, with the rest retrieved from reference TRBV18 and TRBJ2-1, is NAGVMQNPRHLVRRRGQEARLRCSPMKGHSHVYWYRQLPEEGLKFMVYLQKENIIDESGMPKERFSAEFPKEGPSILRIQQVVRGDSAAYFCASSPPPLGEQFFGPGTRLTVL.

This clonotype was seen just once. As DNA, the CDR3 is TGCAGCGTCGTCTCAGGGTCTGGAGAGCAGTACTTC. Its translation is CSVVSGSGEQYF. V is TRBV29-1 and J is TRBJ2-7; perhaps TRBD1 as D (5 bases). This CDR3 region has 12 residues. Germline CDR1 reads SQVTM; CDR2 reads ANQGSEA. Trimming cost V 6 bases and J 7 bases, with 16 bases left between them.

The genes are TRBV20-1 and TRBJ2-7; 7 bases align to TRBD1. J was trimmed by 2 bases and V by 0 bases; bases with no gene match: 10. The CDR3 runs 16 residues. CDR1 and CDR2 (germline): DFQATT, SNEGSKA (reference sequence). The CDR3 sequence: CSARDRTGDGPYEQYF. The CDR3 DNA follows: TGCAGTGCTAGAGATCGAACAGGGGATGGACCCTACGAGCAGTACTTC.